This T cell receptor (beta chain) was profiled in a study of PD-1 blockade in classical Hodgkin lymphoma. Whole-study findings and limits: While CD8+ TCR diversity did not rise significantly by C4D1, CD4+ TCR diversity did. Newly diagnosed patients reportedly trailed healthy donors in baseline TCR diversity.

TCRdb keeps only in-frame clones here, not all; method: immunoSEQ multiplex PCR. The sample includes more than 90,000 clones, 75% to 90% of them seen just once. About this clone itself: Antigen: not known.

Each of the patients experienced relapse following autologous stem cell transplantation, and their brentuximab vedotin exposure differed. CDR3 length: 15 amino acids. The trim removed 5 bases at V and 2 bases at J, leaving 9 bases unmatched. The germline gives CDR1 SEHNR, CDR2 FQNEAQ (reference sequence). The sample in question was peripheral blood mononuclear cells (PBMCs), obtained before the second cycle of nivolumab. The chain couples TRBV7-9 to TRBJ2-7, with 7 bases that match TRBD1. The source of this sequence is a human donor with classical Hodgkin lymphoma. CDR3 in amino acids: CASSSRSGQAYEQYF. CDR3 coding DNA: TGTGCCAGCAGCAGCCGCTCCGGACAGGCCTACGAGCAGTACTTC.